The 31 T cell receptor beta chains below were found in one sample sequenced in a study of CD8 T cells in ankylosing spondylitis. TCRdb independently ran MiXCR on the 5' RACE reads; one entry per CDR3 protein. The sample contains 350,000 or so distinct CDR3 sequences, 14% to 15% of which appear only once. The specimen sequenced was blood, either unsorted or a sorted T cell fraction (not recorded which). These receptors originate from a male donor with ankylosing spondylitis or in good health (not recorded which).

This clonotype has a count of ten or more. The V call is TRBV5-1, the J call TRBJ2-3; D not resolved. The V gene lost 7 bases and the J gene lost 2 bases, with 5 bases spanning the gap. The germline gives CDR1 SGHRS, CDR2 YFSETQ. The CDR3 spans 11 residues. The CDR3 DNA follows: TGCGCCAGCTGTCTCACAGATACGCAGTATTTT. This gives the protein CASCLTDTQYF.

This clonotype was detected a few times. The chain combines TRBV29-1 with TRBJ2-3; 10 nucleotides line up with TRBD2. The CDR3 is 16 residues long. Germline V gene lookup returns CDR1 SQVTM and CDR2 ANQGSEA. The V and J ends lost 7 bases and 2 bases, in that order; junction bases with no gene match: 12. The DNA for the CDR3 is TGCAGCGCCCGGGCCCCTAGCGGGGGCTCCACAGATACGCAGTATTTT. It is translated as CSARAPSGGSTDTQYF.

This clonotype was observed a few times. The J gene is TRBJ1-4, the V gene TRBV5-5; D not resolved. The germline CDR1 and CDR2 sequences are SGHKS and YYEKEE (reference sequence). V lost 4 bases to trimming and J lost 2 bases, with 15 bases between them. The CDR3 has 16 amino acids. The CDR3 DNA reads TGTGCCAGCAGCCTACATCGACCTGCTACTAATGAAAAACTGTTTTTT. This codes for CASSLHRPATNEKLFF.

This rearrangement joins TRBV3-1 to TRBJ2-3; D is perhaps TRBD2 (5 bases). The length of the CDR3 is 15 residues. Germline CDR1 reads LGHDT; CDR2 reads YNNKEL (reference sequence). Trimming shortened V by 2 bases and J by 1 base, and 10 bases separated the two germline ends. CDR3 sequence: CASSQRRKGTDTQYF. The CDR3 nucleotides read TGTGCCAGCAGCCAACGGAGGAAGGGCACAGATACGCAGTATTTT.

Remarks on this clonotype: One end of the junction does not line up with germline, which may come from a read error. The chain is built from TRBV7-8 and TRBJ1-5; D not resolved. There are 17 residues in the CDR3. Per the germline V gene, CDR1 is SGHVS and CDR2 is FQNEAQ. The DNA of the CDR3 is TGTGCCAGAAGCTTAGTGAACAGACCCAATAGCAATCAGCCCCAGCATTTT. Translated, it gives CARSLVNRPNSNQPQHF.

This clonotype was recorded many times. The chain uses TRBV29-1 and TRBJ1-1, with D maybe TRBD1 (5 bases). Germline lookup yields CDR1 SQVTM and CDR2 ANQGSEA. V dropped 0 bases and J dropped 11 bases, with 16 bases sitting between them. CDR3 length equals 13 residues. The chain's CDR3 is CSVEEGQGMSAFF. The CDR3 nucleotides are TGCAGCGTTGAAGAGGGGCAGGGTATGAGCGCTTTCTTT.

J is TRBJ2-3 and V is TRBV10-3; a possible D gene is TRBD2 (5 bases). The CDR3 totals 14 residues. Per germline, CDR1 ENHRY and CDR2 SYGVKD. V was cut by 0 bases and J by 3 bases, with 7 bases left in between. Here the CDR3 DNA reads TGTGCCATCAGTGAGTCGGGGAGAACAGATACGCAGTATTTT. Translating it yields CAISESGRTDTQYF.

The CDR3 here is CASSAGLHYEQYF. Written as DNA, the CDR3 is TGTGCCAGCAGCGCGGGACTTCACTACGAGCAGTACTTC. The V call is TRBV5-6, the J call TRBJ2-7; D is perhaps TRBD2 (6 bases). V was shortened by 4 bases and J by 3 bases, with 11 bases between the two germline ends. Germline V lookup: CDR1 SGHDT, CDR2 YYEEEE. The length of the CDR3 is 13 residues.

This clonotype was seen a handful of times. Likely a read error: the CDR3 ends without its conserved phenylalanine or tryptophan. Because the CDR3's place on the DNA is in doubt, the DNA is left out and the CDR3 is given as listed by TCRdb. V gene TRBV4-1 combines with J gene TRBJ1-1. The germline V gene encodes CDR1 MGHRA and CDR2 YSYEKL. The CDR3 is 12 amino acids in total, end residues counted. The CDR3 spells CASSQDYGVPLL.

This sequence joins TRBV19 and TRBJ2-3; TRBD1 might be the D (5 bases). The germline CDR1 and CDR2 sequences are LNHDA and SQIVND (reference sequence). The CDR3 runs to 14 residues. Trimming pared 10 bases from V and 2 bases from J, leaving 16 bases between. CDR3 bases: TGTGCCACCCAACAGGAAAGAGCCACAGATACGCAGTATTTT. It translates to CATQQERATDTQYF.

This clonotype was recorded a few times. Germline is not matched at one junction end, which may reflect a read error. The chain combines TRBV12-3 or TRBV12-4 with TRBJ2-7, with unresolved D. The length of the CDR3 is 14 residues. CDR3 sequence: CASTPFPASDEQYF. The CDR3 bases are TGTGCCAGCACCCCTTTTCCCGCCTCCGACGAGCAGTACTTC.

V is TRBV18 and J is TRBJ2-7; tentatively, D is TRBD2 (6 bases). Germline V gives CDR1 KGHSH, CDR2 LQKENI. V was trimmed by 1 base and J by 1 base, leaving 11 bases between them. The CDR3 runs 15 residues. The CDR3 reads CASSPRGAGSYEQYF. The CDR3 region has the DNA TGTGCCAGCTCACCACGGGGCGCGGGGTCCTACGAGCAGTACTTC.

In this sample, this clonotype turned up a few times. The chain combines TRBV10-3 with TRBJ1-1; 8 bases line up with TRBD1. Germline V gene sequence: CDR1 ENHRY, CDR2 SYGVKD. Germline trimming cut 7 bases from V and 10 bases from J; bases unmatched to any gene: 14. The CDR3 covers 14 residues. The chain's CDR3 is CAITGGQGAGGAFF. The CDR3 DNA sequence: TGTGCCATCACCGGAGGGCAGGGGGCCGGTGGAGCTTTCTTT.

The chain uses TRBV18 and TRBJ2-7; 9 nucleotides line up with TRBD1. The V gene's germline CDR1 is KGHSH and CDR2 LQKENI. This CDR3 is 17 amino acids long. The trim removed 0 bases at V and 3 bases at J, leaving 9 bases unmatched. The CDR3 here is CASSPPWGGTGSYEQYF. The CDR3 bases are TGTGCCAGCTCACCACCTTGGGGCGGGACAGGGAGCTACGAGCAGTACTTC.

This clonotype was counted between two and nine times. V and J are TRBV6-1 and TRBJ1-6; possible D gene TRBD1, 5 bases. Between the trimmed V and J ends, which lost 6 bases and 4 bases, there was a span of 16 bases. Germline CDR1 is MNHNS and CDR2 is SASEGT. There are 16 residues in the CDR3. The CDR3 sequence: CASSHERGGYNSPLHF. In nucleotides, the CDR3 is TGTGCCAGCAGCCACGAGCGGGGGGGTTATAATTCACCCCTCCACTTT.

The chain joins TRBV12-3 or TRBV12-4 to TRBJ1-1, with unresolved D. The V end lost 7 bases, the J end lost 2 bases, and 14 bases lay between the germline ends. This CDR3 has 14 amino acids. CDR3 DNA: TGTGCCAGCACCTACCGCACCCGTAACACTGAAGCTTTCTTT. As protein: CASTYRTRNTEAFF.

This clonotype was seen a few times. The CDR3: CASSLPGGRGTEAFF. The CDR3 DNA sequence: TGTGCCAGCAGTTTACCTGGGGGTAGGGGCACTGAAGCTTTCTTT. This chain links TRBV12-3 or TRBV12-4 with TRBJ1-1; D might be TRBD1 (5 bases). This CDR3 region has 15 residues. V was shortened by 2 bases and J by 4 bases, with 14 bases between the two germline ends.

The chain's CDR3 is CASSYGTGDTEAFF. CDR3 nucleotides: TGTGCCAGCAGTTATGGGACAGGGGACACTGAAGCTTTCTTT. The rearrangement joins TRBV6-5 to TRBJ1-1, with TRBD1 identical over 10 bases. The germline V gene has CDR1 MNHEY and CDR2 SVGAGI. The CDR3 consists of 14 residues. J lost 3 bases, V lost 3 bases, and 1 base had no gene match.

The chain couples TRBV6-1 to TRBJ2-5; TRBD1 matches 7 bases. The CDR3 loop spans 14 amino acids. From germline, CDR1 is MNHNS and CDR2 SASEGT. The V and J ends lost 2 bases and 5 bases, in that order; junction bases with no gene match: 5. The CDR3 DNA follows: TGTGCCAGCAGTGAATCGACAGGGCGGGAGACCCAGTACTTC. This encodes CASSESTGRETQYF.

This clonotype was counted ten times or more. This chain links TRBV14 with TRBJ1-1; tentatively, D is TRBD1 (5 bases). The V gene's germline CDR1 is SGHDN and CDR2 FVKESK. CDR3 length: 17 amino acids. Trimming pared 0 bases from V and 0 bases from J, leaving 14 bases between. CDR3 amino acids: CASSQDGLGRLNTEAFF. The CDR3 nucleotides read TGTGCCAGCAGCCAAGATGGGCTGGGACGGTTGAACACTGAAGCTTTCTTT.

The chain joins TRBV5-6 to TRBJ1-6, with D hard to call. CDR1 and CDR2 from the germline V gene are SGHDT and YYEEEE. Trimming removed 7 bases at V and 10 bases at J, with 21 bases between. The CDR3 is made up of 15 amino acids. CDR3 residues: CASVGRGPLGSPLHF. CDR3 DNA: TGTGCCAGCGTCGGACGAGGGCCTTTGGGCTCACCCCTCCACTTT.

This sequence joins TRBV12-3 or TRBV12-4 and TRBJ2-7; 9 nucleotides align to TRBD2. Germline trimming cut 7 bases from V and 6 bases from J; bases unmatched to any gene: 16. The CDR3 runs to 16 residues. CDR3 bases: TGTGCCAGCACTCCCTCCGGGACTAGCAACGTAGTCGAGCAGTACTTC. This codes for CASTPSGTSNVVEQYF.

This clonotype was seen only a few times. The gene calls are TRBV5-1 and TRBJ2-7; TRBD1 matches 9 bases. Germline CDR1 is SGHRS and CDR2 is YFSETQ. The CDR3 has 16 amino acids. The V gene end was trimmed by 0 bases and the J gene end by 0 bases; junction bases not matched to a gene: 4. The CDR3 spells CASSLGQGGRSYEQYF. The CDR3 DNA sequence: TGCGCCAGCAGCTTGGGACAGGGGGGCCGCTCCTACGAGCAGTACTTC.

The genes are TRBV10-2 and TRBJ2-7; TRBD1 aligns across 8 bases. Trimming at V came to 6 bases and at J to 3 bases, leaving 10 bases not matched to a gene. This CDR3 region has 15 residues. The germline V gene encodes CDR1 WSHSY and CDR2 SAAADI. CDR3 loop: CASRLSTGEIYEQYF. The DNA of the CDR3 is TGCGCCAGCAGACTCTCGACAGGGGAAATCTACGAGCAGTACTTC.

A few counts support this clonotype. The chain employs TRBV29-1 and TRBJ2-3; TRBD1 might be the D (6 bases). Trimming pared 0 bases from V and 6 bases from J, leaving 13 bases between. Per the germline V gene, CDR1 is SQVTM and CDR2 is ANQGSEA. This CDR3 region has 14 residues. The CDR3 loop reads CSVEDGGQRDTQYF. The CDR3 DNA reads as TGCAGCGTTGAAGATGGTGGACAGCGGGATACGCAGTATTTT.

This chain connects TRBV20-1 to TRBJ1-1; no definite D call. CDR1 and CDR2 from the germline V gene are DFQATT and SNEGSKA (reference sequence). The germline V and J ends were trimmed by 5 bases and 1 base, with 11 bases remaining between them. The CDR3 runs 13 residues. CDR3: CSAPVQQNTEAFF. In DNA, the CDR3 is TGCAGTGCTCCGGTCCAGCAGAACACTGAAGCTTTCTTT.

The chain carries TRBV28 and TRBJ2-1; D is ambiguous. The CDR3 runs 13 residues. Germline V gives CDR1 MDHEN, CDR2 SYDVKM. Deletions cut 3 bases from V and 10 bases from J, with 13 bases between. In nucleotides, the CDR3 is TGTGCCAGCAGTTTGGTCAGTCCCGGGGAGCAGTTCTTC. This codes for CASSLVSPGEQFF.

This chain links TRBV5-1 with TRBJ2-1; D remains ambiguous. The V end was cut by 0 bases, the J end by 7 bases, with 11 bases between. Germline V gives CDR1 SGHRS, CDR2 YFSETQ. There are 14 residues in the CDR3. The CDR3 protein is CASSLVVTQNEQFF. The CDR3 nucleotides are TGCGCCAGCAGCTTGGTAGTCACCCAGAATGAGCAGTTCTTC.

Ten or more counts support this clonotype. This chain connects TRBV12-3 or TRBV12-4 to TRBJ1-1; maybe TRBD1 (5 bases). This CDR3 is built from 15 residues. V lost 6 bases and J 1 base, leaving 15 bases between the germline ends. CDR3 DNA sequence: TGTGCCAGCAGCTTTTCGGCCCAGGGGAACACTGAAGCTTTCTTT. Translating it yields CASSFSAQGNTEAFF.

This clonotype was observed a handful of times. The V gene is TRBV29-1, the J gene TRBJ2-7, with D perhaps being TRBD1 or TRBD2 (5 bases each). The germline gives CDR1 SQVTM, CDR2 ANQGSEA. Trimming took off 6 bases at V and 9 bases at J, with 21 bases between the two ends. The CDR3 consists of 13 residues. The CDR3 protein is CSVARDGGVGQYF. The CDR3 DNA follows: TGCAGCGTGGCTCGGGACGGCGGCGTTGGGCAGTACTTC.

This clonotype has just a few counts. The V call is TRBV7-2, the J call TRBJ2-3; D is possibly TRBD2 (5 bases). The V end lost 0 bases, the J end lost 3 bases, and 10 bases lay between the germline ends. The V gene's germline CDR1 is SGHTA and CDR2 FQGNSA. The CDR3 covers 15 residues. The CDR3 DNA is TGTGCCAGCAGCTTAGCCCTTGGAGGAACAGATACGCAGTATTTT. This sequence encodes CASSLALGGTDTQYF.